This entry lists 7 T cell receptor beta chains sequenced from one sample in a study of blood T cell repertoires in COVID-19. The data were produced by immunoSEQ multiplex PCR, yet TCRdb's version contains in-frame clones alone and is incomplete. Here the sample spans around 50,000 clones, roughly 86% being singletons. The specimen was peripheral blood. The receptors originated from a man aged 60 to 75 with active or convalescent COVID-19.

The V gene is TRBV25-1, the J gene TRBJ1-4; no clear D gene. CDR1 and CDR2 (germline): MGHDK, SYGVNS. The CDR3 loop spans 16 amino acids. V was cut by 5 bases and J by 0 bases, with 13 bases left in between. CDR3 sequence: CASSLVHTATNEKLFF. CDR3 sequence (DNA): TGTGCCAGCAGTCTTGTCCACACCGCAACTAATGAAAAACTGTTTTTT.

V gene TRBV27 combines with J gene TRBJ2-5; possibly TRBD2 for D (5 bases). Trimming removed 4 bases at V and 1 base at J, with 25 bases between. The CDR3 totals 19 residues. Germline lookup yields CDR1 MNHEY and CDR2 SMNVEV (reference sequence). The CDR3, as DNA: TGTGCCAGCAGTTCCTCTTCGGGCGGCGGGCCTTCCCTCCAAGAGACCCAGTACTTC. Translating gives CASSSSSGGGPSLQETQYF.

The chain's CDR3 is CASSAGQRRSYNEQFF. The CDR3 DNA reads TGTGCCAGCAGCGCGGGACAGCGGAGGTCCTACAATGAGCAGTTCTTC. The chain uses TRBV11-2 and TRBJ2-1; TRBD1 is a possible D gene (7 bases). The germline gives CDR1 SGHAT, CDR2 FQNNGV. The ends were cut back, 5 bases at V and 1 base at J, with 15 bases in the middle. The CDR3 has 16 amino acids.

This sequence joins TRBV11-2 and TRBJ1-2, with TRBD1 matching over 7 bases. This CDR3 has 12 residues. J lost 8 bases, V lost 5 bases, and 5 bases had no gene match. Germline-derived CDR1 and CDR2 are SGHAT and FQNNGV. The CDR3: CASSPDRVGYTF. The CDR3 DNA is TGTGCCAGCAGCCCAGACAGGGTCGGCTACACCTTC.

The V gene is TRBV4-2, the J gene TRBJ1-1; D is unresolved. The germline V gene encodes CDR1 LGHNA and CDR2 YNFKEQ. The V end lost 4 bases, the J end lost 7 bases, and 16 bases lay between the germline ends. The CDR3 extends over 14 amino acids. For the CDR3, the DNA is TGTGCCAGCAGCCTTCCCCCGGGAGCAGGTGAAGCTTTCTTT. As protein: CASSLPPGAGEAFF.

V gene TRBV11-2 combines with J gene TRBJ2-5; maybe TRBD2 (6 bases). The CDR3 spans 14 residues. V was cut by 6 bases and J by 4 bases, with 15 bases left in between. Germline V lookup: CDR1 SGHAT, CDR2 FQNNGV. CDR3 sequence: CASSPRRGGETQYF. As DNA, the CDR3 is TGTGCCAGCAGTCCCCGGCGGGGTGGAGAGACCCAGTACTTC.

The chain links TRBV19 to TRBJ1-6; 7 nucleotides agree with TRBD1. This CDR3 spans 16 amino acids. The germline V gene has CDR1 LNHDA and CDR2 SQIVND (reference sequence). Trimming took 5 bases from V and 2 from J; bases not matched to a gene: 6. The CDR3 DNA sequence: TGTGCCAGTAGTCCAAGACAGGGCACCTATAATTCACCCCTCCACTTT. Amino acid sequence: CASSPRQGTYNSPLHF.